The 24 T cell receptor beta chains presented below share a single source sample, sequenced in a study of cytomegalovirus exposure and HLA in healthy donors. PCR amplification relied on 60 Vbeta primers (plus 13 Jbeta primers). TCRdb keeps only in-frame clones here, not all; method: immunoSEQ multiplex PCR. Among 100,000 to 150,000 clones listed, roughly 66% were seen once. Sample: PBMCs. The source of these receptors is a man younger than 30 in good health and CMV-seronegative.

The chain carries TRBV5-4 and TRBJ2-1, with a weak D call TRBD1 (6 bases). Looked up from germline, CDR1 is SGHNT and CDR2 is YYREEE (reference sequence). This CDR3 comprises 17 residues. V gave up 2 bases and J gave up 0 bases, with 15 bases separating them. The CDR3 region is CASSFTRQAGSYNEQFF. The DNA of the CDR3 is TGTGCCAGCAGCTTCACCCGACAGGCCGGCTCCTACAATGAGCAGTTCTTC.

This clone was seen just once. V gene TRBV30 combines with J gene TRBJ1-1; 7 positions match TRBD1. Per germline, CDR1 GTSNPN and CDR2 SVGIG (reference sequence). V trimming: 2 bases; J trimming: 4 bases; junction bases outside the gene matches: 10. This CDR3 comprises 15 residues. In nucleotides, the CDR3 is TGTGCCTGGAGTACAAAGACAGGGTTTAGCACTGAAGCTTTCTTT. Translating it yields CAWSTKTGFSTEAFF.

The chain has TRBV7-8 and TRBJ2-1; TRBD2 matches 7 bases. Trimming at V came to 10 bases and at J to 0 bases, leaving 0 bases not matched to a gene. Germline loops: CDR1 SGHVS, CDR2 FQNEAQ. This CDR3 is built from 12 residues. CDR3 protein: CATGGSYNEQFF. In DNA form, the CDR3 reads TGTGCCACGGGGGGCTCCTACAATGAGCAGTTCTTC.

The J gene is TRBJ2-1, the V gene TRBV7-9; D not resolved. V shed 5 bases and J shed 6 bases, with 14 bases lying between them. The CDR3 runs to 14 residues. CDR1 is SEHNR and CDR2 is FQNEAQ in the germline V gene (reference sequence). The CDR3 loop is CASSTIGGGNEQFF. In nucleotides, the CDR3 is TGTGCCAGCAGCACCATAGGCGGTGGCAATGAGCAGTTCTTC.

V gene TRBV30 combines with J gene TRBJ2-3, with TRBD2 matching 11 bases. There are 14 residues in the CDR3. The V gene end was trimmed by 7 bases and the J gene end by 4 bases; junction bases not matched to a gene: 7. Germline V gene lookup returns CDR1 GTSNPN and CDR2 SVGIG (reference sequence). This chain's CDR3 is CASSSGGRPDTQYF. In nucleotides, the CDR3 is TGTGCCTCCTCTAGCGGGGGGCGCCCAGATACGCAGTATTTT.

The table lists this clone with a count of one. This chain connects TRBV6-5 to TRBJ2-7; 9 bases match TRBD1. V lost 2 bases to trimming and J lost 3 bases; unmatched junction nucleotides: 2. The CDR3 is made up of 14 amino acids. CDR1 and CDR2 from the germline V gene are MNHEY and SVGAGI. The CDR3 nucleotides are TGTGCCAGCAGTTACCGGACAGGGGACTACGAGCAGTACTTC. Its protein is CASSYRTGDYEQYF.

V is TRBV14 and J is TRBJ2-3; 10 bases are a match to TRBD2. This CDR3 region has 16 residues. Trimming removed 5 bases from V and 4 bases from J; junction bases left unmatched: 9. Per the germline V gene, CDR1 is SGHDN and CDR2 is FVKESK. CDR3 region: CASSKIAGGRADTQYF. CDR3 DNA: TGTGCCAGCAGCAAGATAGCGGGAGGAAGGGCAGATACGCAGTATTTT. The whole variable domain, filled in from reference TRBV14 and TRBJ2-3, reads EAGVTQFPSHSVIEKGQTVTLRCDPISGHDNLYWYRRVMGKEIKFLLHFVKESKQDESGMPNNRFLAERTGGTYSTLKVQPAELEDSGVYFCASSKIAGGRADTQYFGPGTRLTVL.

The rearrangement uses TRBV9 and TRBJ1-2, with D uncertain. The germline V gene has CDR1 SGDLS and CDR2 YYNGEE. V was cut by 0 bases and J by 3 bases, with 9 bases left in between. This CDR3 comprises 14 residues. The CDR3 region has the DNA TGTGCCAGCAGCGTAGCTACTCGGGACTATGGCTACACCTTC. It specifies CASSVATRDYGYTF.

This chain joins TRBV28 and TRBJ1-1; D uncertain. Between the trimmed V and J ends, which lost 3 bases and 1 base, there was a span of 6 bases. Germline loops: CDR1 MDHEN, CDR2 SYDVKM. The CDR3 sequence is 13 residues long. CDR3 sequence reads: CASSFSTNTEAFF. Written as DNA, the CDR3 is TGTGCCAGCAGTTTTAGTACGAACACTGAAGCTTTCTTT. The whole variable domain, remainder taken from reference TRBV28 and TRBJ1-1, is DVKVTQSSRYLVKRTGEKVFLECVQDMDHENMFWYRQDPGLGLRLIYFSYDVKMKEKGDIPEGYSVSREKKERFSLILESASTNQTSMYLCASSFSTNTEAFFGQGTRLTVV.

The chain links TRBV2 to TRBJ1-1; D possibly corresponds to TRBD1 (6 bases). Trimming took off 9 bases at V and 4 bases at J, with 12 bases between the two ends. This CDR3 has 12 residues. Germline CDR1 and CDR2: SNHLY and FYNNEI. CDR3: CASIGQFTEAFF. CDR3 sequence (DNA): TGTGCCAGTATTGGACAGTTCACTGAAGCTTTCTTT.

Here the CDR3 reads CASSAGQSSGANVLTF. The CDR3 nucleotides are TGTGCCAGTAGTGCGGGACAGAGCTCTGGGGCCAACGTCCTGACTTTC. V gene TRBV19 combines with J gene TRBJ2-6, with D tentatively TRBD1 (7 bases). From germline, CDR1 is LNHDA and CDR2 SQIVND (reference sequence). V lost 5 bases, J lost 0 bases, and 11 bases lay in between. The CDR3 runs to 16 residues.

The V call is TRBV29-1, the J call TRBJ1-5, with D tentatively TRBD1 (6 bases). The CDR3 is made up of 13 amino acids. Trimming stripped 4 bases from V and 7 bases from J, with 14 bases between. Looked up from germline, CDR1 is SQVTM and CDR2 is ANQGSEA. CDR3 nucleotide sequence: TGCAGCGTTGGGTCAGGGGTCAACCAGCCCCAGCATTTT. Translation: CSVGSGVNQPQHF.

This chain joins TRBV6-6 and TRBJ1-6; D might be TRBD1 (5 bases). The CDR3 length is 13 residues. Deletions cut 4 bases from V and 13 bases from J, with 14 bases between. CDR1 MNHNY and CDR2 SVGAGI come from the germline V gene (reference sequence). The CDR3 loop reads CASSFQGGSPLHF. DNA of the CDR3: TGTGCCAGCAGTTTCCAGGGCGGCTCGCCCCTCCACTTT.

The rearrangement links TRBV5-1 to TRBJ2-1; D is perhaps TRBD2 (6 bases). V was pared by 2 bases and J by 7 bases, with 10 bases between. Germline lookup yields CDR1 SGHRS and CDR2 YFSETQ. The CDR3 has 13 amino acids. CDR3 DNA sequence: TGCGCCAGCAGCTTTGAGGGGAGGAATGAGCAGTTCTTC. Its translation is CASSFEGRNEQFF. The full variable domain, in which reference TRBV5-1 and TRBJ2-1 provide the parts outside the CDR3, is KAGVTQTPRYLIKTRGQQVTLSCSPISGHRSVSWYQQTPGQGLQFLFEYFSETQRNKGNFPGRFSGRQFSNSRSEMNVSTLELGDSALYLCASSFEGRNEQFFGPGTRLTVL.

The genes are TRBV6-5 and TRBJ1-4; TRBD1 matches at 7 bases. J gave up 3 bases and V 8 bases, and 6 bases lay outside the gene matches. The CDR3 runs to 14 residues. The germline V gene has CDR1 MNHEY and CDR2 SVGAGI. CDR3 nucleotide sequence: TGTGCCAGCGCACAGGGGTTGGCTAATGAAAAACTGTTTTTT. This gives the protein CASAQGLANEKLFF.

This clone was recorded only once. The chain has TRBV7-9 and TRBJ1-3, with TRBD1 as a possible D gene (6 bases). The germline V gene encodes CDR1 SEHNR and CDR2 FQNEAQ (reference sequence). The ends were cut back, 2 bases at V and 0 bases at J, with 14 bases in the middle. This CDR3 region has 17 residues. The CDR3: CASSLLVADSSGNTIYF. CDR3 in DNA: TGTGCCAGCAGCTTATTAGTCGCGGACAGCTCTGGAAACACCATATATTTT.

J is TRBJ1-1 and V is TRBV9; TRBD1 might be the D (5 bases). CDR1 is SGDLS, CDR2 YYNGEE, per germline. There are 15 residues in the CDR3. V lost 3 bases and J 5 bases, leaving 17 bases between the germline ends. The CDR3 region has the DNA TGTGCCAGCAGCGCCGGGGGATTGGGGTGGACTGAAGCTTTCTTT. It specifies CASSAGGLGWTEAFF.

This chain connects TRBV13 to TRBJ2-5; tentative D call: TRBD1 (5 bases). The V gene's germline CDR1 is PRHDT and CDR2 FYEKMQ (reference sequence). This CDR3 is built from 15 residues. Trimming took 1 base from V and 7 from J, leaving 16 bases between them. This CDR3 is CASSLVGHPVGTQYF. The CDR3 DNA follows: TGTGCCAGCAGCTTAGTCGGACACCCAGTCGGGACCCAGTACTTC.

The V call is TRBV30, the J call TRBJ1-2; the D is unclear. This CDR3 is built from 10 residues. Germline loops: CDR1 GTSNPN, CDR2 SVGIG (reference sequence). The V end lost 1 base, the J end lost 8 bases, and 5 bases lay between the germline ends. This CDR3 reads CAWSGSGYTF. CDR3 bases: TGTGCCTGGAGTGGGAGCGGCTACACCTTC.

The chain is built from TRBV6-1 and TRBJ2-1, with 8 positions matching TRBD1. Germline V CDR1 and CDR2: MNHNS, SASEGT. The CDR3 is made up of 14 amino acids. The J segment lost 5 bases and the V segment lost 6 bases, leaving 6 bases of the junction unmatched. DNA for the CDR3: TGTGCCAGCAGAGGACAGGGTCGGGACAATGAGCAGTTCTTC. Protein: CASRGQGRDNEQFF.

Here the CDR3 reads CASSQASAAYEQYF. The CDR3 DNA reads as TGTGCCAGCAGCCAAGCGTCTGCAGCCTACGAGCAGTACTTC. The chain carries TRBV4-2 and TRBJ2-7; unclear D gene. The CDR3 runs 14 residues. Germline V gene data show CDR1 as LGHNA and CDR2 as YNFKEQ. Trimming removed 1 base at V and 2 bases at J, with 9 bases between.

The chain couples TRBV30 to TRBJ2-2, with a weak D call TRBD1 (5 bases). Trimming took 0 bases from V and 6 from J, leaving 8 bases between them. Germline assignment: CDR1 GTSNPN and CDR2 SVGIG (reference sequence). The length of the CDR3 is 13 residues. The CDR3 protein is CAWSVDNPGELFF. The CDR3 region has the DNA TGTGCCTGGAGTGTGGACAACCCCGGGGAGCTGTTTTTT.

This chain uses TRBV5-4 with TRBJ1-1; no clear D. V was trimmed by 4 bases and J by 5 bases, leaving 24 bases between them. From germline, CDR1 is SGHNT and CDR2 YYREEE (reference sequence). The length of the CDR3 is 17 residues. The CDR3 DNA reads TGTGCCAGCAGCGGGAGGACGGGGAATAGGCTATGGACTGAAGCTTTCTTT. Translation gives CASSGRTGNRLWTEAFF.

The J gene is TRBJ2-5, the V gene TRBV7-9, with D uncertain. V lost 1 base, J lost 9 bases, and 15 bases lay in between. Germline V gene data show CDR1 as SEHNR and CDR2 as FQNEAQ (reference sequence). The CDR3 runs to 14 residues. This CDR3 reads CASSLDGPLVAQYF. DNA for the CDR3: TGTGCCAGCAGCTTAGATGGGCCGCTTGTGGCCCAGTACTTC.